The 13 T cell receptor beta chains reported below all come from one sample, sequenced in a study of cytomegalovirus exposure and HLA in healthy donors (dated by TCRdb to 2016 to 2017). Libraries were made using the immunoSEQ multiplex PCR assay. TCRdb provides this immuneACCESS table in a form limited to in-frame rearrangements. Some clones are lacking; in checked studies, under half of them reflect an unresolved V gene, and why the rest are absent is not known. The sample table records about 180,000 clones; around nine tenths of these occur just once. About 1.5% of the sample is taken by the ten largest. Material: PBMCs. These receptors came from a woman aged 25 to 39 in good health and CMV-seronegative.

The chain carries TRBV5-6 and TRBJ2-2; 9 bases fit TRBD2. Unmatched junction bases numbered 7, after V lost 0 bases and J lost 4 bases. CDR1 and CDR2 from the germline V gene are SGHDT and YYEEEE. The CDR3 loop spans 17 amino acids. CDR3 loop: CASSLGAGGRLTGELFF. The CDR3 nucleotides read TGTGCCAGCAGCTTGGGGGCGGGGGGGCGTCTCACCGGGGAGCTGTTTTTT.

The rearrangement joins TRBV19 to TRBJ2-1; weak D call: TRBD2 (6 bases). CDR3 length: 13 residues. Trimming removed 10 bases at V and 5 bases at J, with 15 bases between. The germline V gene has CDR1 LNHDA and CDR2 SQIVND (reference sequence). The CDR3 protein is CAIGSLQHNEQFF. The DNA for the CDR3 is TGTGCCATCGGGAGTTTACAGCACAATGAGCAGTTCTTC.

This sequence joins TRBV7-9 and TRBJ2-7; tentative D call: TRBD2 (6 bases). The germline V gene encodes CDR1 SEHNR and CDR2 FQNEAQ (reference sequence). Deletions cut 1 base from V and 9 bases from J, with 10 bases between. This CDR3 is built from 12 residues. CDR3 amino acids: CASSLVAGTQYF. Written as DNA, the CDR3 is TGTGCCAGCAGCTTAGTGGCGGGGACGCAGTACTTC.

The CDR3: CASSVAPQGPYGYTF. The CDR3 nucleotides read TGTGCCAGCAGCGTAGCCCCACAGGGCCCCTATGGCTACACCTTC. The chain links TRBV9 to TRBJ1-2, with TRBD1 as a possible D gene (6 bases). V was cut by 0 bases and J by 4 bases, with 13 bases left in between. The CDR3 runs to 15 residues. Germline lookup yields CDR1 SGDLS and CDR2 YYNGEE. Full variable domain (rest looked up from reference TRBV9 and TRBJ1-2): DSGVTQTPKHLITATGQRVTLRCSPRSGDLSVYWYQQSLDQGLQFLIQYYNGEERAKGNILERFSAQQFPDLHSELNLSSLELGDSALYFCASSVAPQGPYGYTFGSGTRLTVV.

The chain couples TRBV4-1 to TRBJ1-4; TRBD1 matches at 8 bases. V lost 5 bases, J lost 8 bases, and 7 bases stayed unmatched. CDR1 is MGHRA, CDR2 YSYEKL, per germline. The length of the CDR3 is 14 residues. CDR3 in DNA: TGCGCCAGCAGCTTTCAGGGGGCGGGAGAAAAACTGTTTTTT. It translates to CASSFQGAGEKLFF.

This clone was counted between two and nine times. The chain is built from TRBV4-2 and TRBJ1-2; D perhaps matches TRBD1 (5 bases). The CDR3 is 15 residues long. CDR1 and CDR2 from the germline V gene are LGHNA and YNFKEQ. With 0 bases removed from V and 5 bases from J, the gap between germline ends came to 13 bases. The chain's CDR3 is CASSQDPRDTYGYTF. The CDR3 bases are TGTGCCAGCAGCCAAGATCCCAGGGATACATATGGCTACACCTTC.

The chain uses TRBV27 and TRBJ2-1, with TRBD2 identical over 7 bases. In germline, CDR1 is MNHEY, CDR2 SMNVEV (reference sequence). The CDR3 covers 16 residues. V lost 2 bases, J lost 7 bases, and 11 bases stayed unmatched. In DNA form, the CDR3 reads TGTGCCAGCAGTTTAGGGATGGGGGGGGTTTGGAATGAGCAGTTCTTC. Encoded protein: CASSLGMGGVWNEQFF.

The chain carries TRBV5-1 and TRBJ1-6, with TRBD1 matching 8 bases. The CDR3 is 18 amino acids. With 3 bases clipped from V and 0 bases from J, the junction kept 8 bases outside the gene matches. Germline V gives CDR1 SGHRS, CDR2 YFSETQ. The CDR3 coding sequence is TGCGCCAGCAGCTCGACAGGGGCCGGCGGCTCCTATAATTCACCCCTCCACTTT. Translation gives CASSSTGAGGSYNSPLHF.

The rearrangement links TRBV6-5 to TRBJ1-3; 9 bases map to TRBD1. The V and J ends lost 0 bases and 2 bases, in that order; junction bases with no gene match: 2. CDR3 size: 16 residues. The germline gives CDR1 MNHEY, CDR2 SVGAGI. In DNA form, the CDR3 reads TGTGCCAGCAGTTACTCGGGACAGGGAACTGGAAACACCATATATTTT. It translates to CASSYSGQGTGNTIYF.

The V and J genes are TRBV7-6 and TRBJ2-7, with 7 bases lining up with TRBD1. Per the germline V gene, CDR1 is SGHVS and CDR2 is FNYEAQ. This CDR3 is built from 14 residues. The ends lost 0 bases at V and 2 bases at J; junction bases unmatched: 1. The CDR3 here is CASSLAGGTYEQYF. The CDR3 region has the DNA TGTGCCAGCAGCTTAGCAGGGGGCACCTACGAGCAGTACTTC.

The rearrangement uses TRBV2 and TRBJ2-1; 10 bases align to TRBD2. Looked up from germline, CDR1 is SNHLY and CDR2 is FYNNEI. V was clipped by 4 bases and J by 5 bases; unmatched bases: 11. This CDR3 spans 17 amino acids. The CDR3 sequence: CASSGGLSGGPNNEQFF. CDR3 sequence (DNA): TGTGCCAGCAGTGGGGGCCTTAGCGGGGGGCCGAACAATGAGCAGTTCTTC.

The chain combines TRBV19 with TRBJ1-2, with no clear D. The CDR3 runs 15 residues. CDR1 LNHDA and CDR2 SQIVND come from the germline V gene (reference sequence). V was shortened by 3 bases and J by 3 bases, with 14 bases between the two germline ends. DNA for the CDR3: TGTGCCAGTAGTATTAGAGTGCGAACGGACTATGGCTACACCTTC. Translating it yields CASSIRVRTDYGYTF. Together with reference TRBV19 and TRBJ1-2, the CDR3 gives the full variable domain: DGGITQSPKYLFRKEGQNVTLSCEQNLNHDAMYWYRQDPGQGLRLIYYSQIVNDFQKGDIAEGYSVSREKKESFPLTVTSAQKNPTAFYLCASSIRVRTDYGYTFGSGTRLTVV.

This sequence joins TRBV5-1 and TRBJ2-2; TRBD2 agrees at 16 bases. The germline V gene encodes CDR1 SGHRS and CDR2 YFSETQ. This CDR3 has 18 residues. V shed 4 bases and J 1 base; nucleotides not matched to a gene: 4. Written as DNA, the CDR3 is TGCGCCAGCAGCGGGACTAGCGGGGGGGTGAAGAACACCGGGGAGCTGTTTTTT. Its protein is CASSGTSGGVKNTGELFF.